One T cell receptor (beta chain) is described in this entry. Preparation of TRB cDNA libraries relied on 5' RACE carrying UMI labels. TCRdb reanalyzed the 5' RACE reads, giving one entry per CDR3 protein sequence and no DNA. The sample data list about 39,000 distinct CDR3 sequences. CDR3 length equals 12 residues. Per germline, CDR1 SGHRS and CDR2 YFSETQ. This record belongs to a study of CXCR3-negative and CXCR3-positive naive CD8 T cells. The receptor was derived from a human donor in good health. Some clones in this sample may be carry-over from other donors' samples. The chain recombines TRBV5-1 with TRBJ1-2. Sample: memory CD8+ T cells from blood. CDR3: CASSEGNYGYTF. The variable domain in full, completed from reference TRBV5-1 and TRBJ1-2, reads KAGVTQTPRYLIKTRGQQVTLSCSPISGHRSVSWYQQTPGQGLQFLFEYFSETQRNKGNFPGRFSGRQFSNSRSEMNVSTLELGDSALYLCASSEGNYGYTFGSGTRLTVV.